The rows below give T cell receptor beta chains drawn from one sample of a study of immune cell composition in non-small cell lung cancer. The protocol was immunoSEQ multiplex PCR, while the TCRdb copy is restricted to in-frame clones and leaves out a portion. This table holds approximately 2,500 clones, more than 60% found once. Source material: non-adjacent lung tissue. Every receptor here comes from a human donor with non-small cell lung cancer. The CDR3 runs from the conserved cysteine through the conserved F or W. The order of the fields is D gene, V gene, clone size, J gene, CDR3 DNA, CDR3 protein. D genes are given only for firm matches. Size tells how often a clone was seen (once, few, many) or the class of an expanded clone, and some rows leave it out.

>TRBD2|TRBV7-2|NA|TRBJ2-2
TGTGCCAGCAGCCCCCGGACTAGCGGGGTCACCGGGGAGCTGTTTTTT
CASSPRTSGVTGELFF
>NA|TRBV9|few|TRBJ2-3
TGTGCCAGCAGCGTATCCAGCGCAGATACGCAGTATTTT
CASSVSSADTQYF
>NA|TRBV16|NA|TRBJ2-3
TGTGCCAGCAGCCAATGGGCAGGTTCTAGCACAGATACGCAGTATTTT
CASSQWAGSSTDTQYF
>NA|TRBV7-2|NA|TRBJ1-3
TGTGCCAGCAGCCCCCACCTAGGAAACACCATATATTTT
CASSPHLGNTIYF
>NA|TRBV9|NA|TRBJ2-5
TGTGCCAGCAGCGTAGGCGGCAGCCGCCAAGAGACCCAGTACTTC
CASSVGGSRQETQYF
>TRBD1|TRBV27|NA|TRBJ2-7
TGTGCCAGCAGTTTATCGGCTAACAGGGGGCGAGGCAGGTCCTACGAGCAGTACTTC
CASSLSANRGRGRSYEQYF
>NA|TRBV2|NA|TRBJ2-7
TGTGCCAGCAGTGGGGCAGGGCTTGGGCAGTACTTC
CASSGAGLGQYF
>NA|TRBV9|NA|TRBJ1-1
TGTGCCAGCAGTCGGGGCGGACAGACGAACACTGAAGCTTTCTTT
CASSRGGQTNTEAFF
>TRBD1|TRBV6-5|NA|TRBJ2-7
TGTGCCAGCAGTGCCACAGGGGGCATCTACGAGCAGTACTTC
CASSATGGIYEQYF
>TRBD1|TRBV2|NA|TRBJ2-7
TGTGCCAGCAGGACCGGGACAGGACGCCGGGAGGAGCAGTACTTC
CASRTGTGRREEQYF
>NA|TRBV7-9|NA|TRBJ2-5
TGTGCCAGCAGCCGAGGTCAGGGAGGTCAAGAGACCCAGTACTTC
CASSRGQGGQETQYF
>TRBD1|TRBV5-5|NA|TRBJ2-5
TGTGCCAGCAGCCTGACAGGGTCGGAGACCCAGTACTTC
CASSLTGSETQYF
>TRBD1|TRBV5-4|NA|TRBJ2-7
TGTGCCAGCAGCTTGGAGGGACAGTACTACGAGCAGTACTTC
CASSLEGQYYEQYF
>NA|TRBV28|large|TRBJ1-1
TGTGCCAGCAGTTTATACCAGGGAAGGGGAACTGAAGCTTTCTTT
CASSLYQGRGTEAFF
>TRBD1|TRBV11-2|NA|TRBJ1-5
TGTGCCAGCAGCATGGGGCAGGGGGCGCAGGGTCAGCCCCAGCATTTT
CASSMGQGAQGQPQHF
>NA|TRBV6-5|NA|TRBJ2-6
TGTGCCAGCAGTCGGACAGGGGCCAACGTCCTGACTTTC
CASSRTGANVLTF
>TRBD1|TRBV7-9|NA|TRBJ2-4
TGTGCCAGCAGCTTAGGACAGGGGATAGCCAAAAACATTCAGTACTTC
CASSLGQGIAKNIQYF
>TRBD1|TRBV7-3|NA|TRBJ1-2
TGTGCCAGCAGCGCCGGGACAGGGCTCTATGGCTACACCTTC
CASSAGTGLYGYTF
>NA|TRBV2|NA|TRBJ2-7
TGTGCCAGCAGTGACTTGCTATCCTACGAGCAGTACTTC
CASSDLLSYEQYF
>TRBD1|TRBV7-8|NA|TRBJ1-2
TGTGCCAGCAGCCCCACGGGACAGTCCTATGGCTACACCTTC
CASSPTGQSYGYTF
>NA|TRBV4-1|medium-sized|TRBJ1-5
TGCGCCAGCAGCCTAGGCGGATCGACTCAGCCCCAGCATTTT
CASSLGGSTQPQHF
>NA|TRBV6-5|NA|TRBJ1-6
TGTGCCAGCAGTGCTGGGCCGTATAATTCACCCCTCCACTTT
CASSAGPYNSPLHF
>NA|TRBV2|few|TRBJ2-2
TGTGCCAGCAAGAAAGGCAGGGGGTTAGCGGGGAATTTCGGGGAGCTGTTTTTT
CASKKGRGLAGNFGELFF
>NA|TRBV7-9|NA|TRBJ2-7
TGTGCCAGCAGTTTACCCCAGGGGTACGAGCAGTACTTC
CASSLPQGYEQYF
>NA|TRBV7-2|few|TRBJ2-5
TGTGCCAGCAGCTTCCTGGGCGTACGAGAGACCCAGTACTTC
CASSFLGVRETQYF
>NA|TRBV5-1|NA|TRBJ2-2
TGCGCCAGCAGCTTGGCCAGAACCGGGGAGCTGTTTTTT
CASSLARTGELFF
>NA|TRBV5-1|NA|TRBJ2-3
TGCGCCAGCAGCTGGCGGGGCCTTGTGGGAGATACGCAGTATTTT
CASSWRGLVGDTQYF
>NA|TRBV4-1|NA|TRBJ2-7
TGCGCCAGCAGCCAAGATCGAGGCGGCTACGAGCAGTACTTC
CASSQDRGGYEQYF
>TRBD2|TRBV4-1|NA|TRBJ2-3
TGCGCCAGCGGACTAGCGGGGGAAACAGATACGCAGTATTTT
CASGLAGETDTQYF
>NA|TRBV7-9|few|TRBJ2-4
TGTGCCAGCAGCTTAAACCGGGGTGAAGCCAAAAACATTCAGTACTTC
CASSLNRGEAKNIQYF
>TRBD1|TRBV12-5|NA|TRBJ1-3
TGTGCTAGTGGTTTGAACGGGACAGATTTCTCTGGAAACACCATATATTTT
CASGLNGTDFSGNTIYF
>NA|TRBV5-4|NA|TRBJ2-1
TGTGCCAGCACCCCTGGGGGGACCCATAATTACAATGAGCAGTTCTTC
CASTPGGTHNYNEQFF
>TRBD1|TRBV6-6|NA|TRBJ1-4
TGTGCCAGCAGTTCATCCGGAGGGGGCAATGAAAAACTGTTTTTT
CASSSSGGGNEKLFF
>NA|TRBV5-1|NA|TRBJ1-3
TGCGCCAGCAGCAGAGGACAGCACTCTGGAAACACCATATATTTT
CASSRGQHSGNTIYF
>NA|TRBV5-1|large|TRBJ2-7
TGCGCCAGCAGCTTGGCCGGTCAGGGTCCCATGTCCTCCTACGAGCAGTACTTC
CASSLAGQGPMSSYEQYF
>TRBD1|TRBV14|NA|TRBJ1-6
TGTGCCAGCAGCCGCTCGGGACAGGGGGCGAATTCACCCCTCCACTTT
CASSRSGQGANSPLHF
>NA|TRBV5-1|few|TRBJ1-5
TGCGCCAGCAGCCTGGACGGGGGGTTGAGGGCCCAGCATTTT
CASSLDGGLRAQHF
>TRBD1|TRBV2|NA|TRBJ2-1
TGTGCCAGCAAGGACAGGGGGCCCAATGAGCAGTTCTTC
CASKDRGPNEQFF
>TRBD1|TRBV6-4|NA|TRBJ2-2
TGTGCCACCGGGACAGGGAACACCGGGGAGCTGTTTTTT
CATGTGNTGELFF
>NA|TRBV27|NA|TRBJ2-6
TGTGCCAGCATAAGGGGGTCTGGGGCCAACGTCCTGACTTTC
CASIRGSGANVLTF
>NA|TRBV7-9|few|TRBJ2-2
TGTGCCAGCAGCTTATGGGACACTCACACCGGGGAGCTGTTTTTT
CASSLWDTHTGELFF
>TRBD1|TRBV4-2|NA|TRBJ1-2
TGTGCCAGCAGCCCTGCACCTCAGGGGGCGCGGGGCTACACCTTC
CASSPAPQGARGYTF
>TRBD2|TRBV7-6|NA|TRBJ2-3
TGTGCCAGCAGCTTAGGAGATAGCGGGGGGGCGGATACGCAGTATTTT
CASSLGDSGGADTQYF
>TRBD1|TRBV6-6|NA|TRBJ2-7
TGTGCCAGCAGGAGACAGGGCCACGAGCAGTACTTC
CASRRQGHEQYF